The 12 T cell receptor beta chains below were found in one sample sequenced in a study of low-dose radiotherapy and immunotherapy resistance in tumors. Noted time point: before trial treatment. First-strand cDNA used TRAV- and TRBV-specific primers, covering alpha and beta chains. For amplifying TCRs, the PCR ran for 20 to 25 cycles with Phusion, which was used together with a constant-region primer and the adapter on the V primers. One entry per CDR3 protein, called by TCRdb with MiXCR from the reads. The sample consists of more than 50,000 distinct CDR3 sequences, approximately 25% of them appearing once. The material sequenced was PBMCs, taken before treatment. These TCRs come from a male donor with rectosigmoid adenocarcinoma.

There are a few counts of this clonotype. The V call is TRBV29-1, the J call TRBJ2-3; 9 bases align to TRBD1. The CDR3 sequence is 14 residues long. Germline V lookup: CDR1 SQVTM, CDR2 ANQGSEA. The J segment lost 5 bases and the V segment lost 4 bases, leaving 7 bases of the junction unmatched. CDR3: CSVGGQGLGDTQYF. The CDR3 nucleotides read TGCAGCGTTGGGGGACAGGGATTAGGAGATACGCAGTATTTT.

This clonotype was counted at least ten times. CDR3 in amino acids: CAIRKNTEAFF. DNA of the CDR3: TGTGCCATCCGAAAAAACACTGAAGCTTTCTTT. The chain couples TRBV10-3 to TRBJ1-1; D not certain. The V gene lost 8 bases and the J gene lost 2 bases, with 6 bases spanning the gap. Germline CDR1 is ENHRY and CDR2 is SYGVKD. CDR3 size: 11 residues.

The J gene is TRBJ2-3, the V gene TRBV5-6; D is undetermined. Trimming took 6 bases from V and 0 from J, leaving 14 bases between them. The CDR3 is 15 amino acids. Germline CDR1 SGHDT, CDR2 YYEEEE. The CDR3 DNA reads as TGTGCCAGCACCTCCGGTCCAGCTAGCACAGATACGCAGTATTTT. Translating it yields CASTSGPASTDTQYF.

This clonotype was counted a few times. One base away lies a much larger clone, so this may be a sequencing read error. This sequence joins TRBV6-5 and TRBJ2-1; D is unresolved. V dropped 2 bases and J dropped 6 bases, with 2 bases sitting between them. Germline values: CDR1 MNHEY, CDR2 SVGAGI. The CDR3 covers 11 residues. The CDR3: CASSYGNEQFF. CDR3 nucleotide sequence: TGTGCCAGCAGTTACGGCAATGAGCAGTTCTTC.

This clonotype was detected many times. J is TRBJ2-7 and V is TRBV4-2; 8 nucleotides line up with TRBD1. This CDR3 region has 15 residues. The germline V gene encodes CDR1 LGHNA and CDR2 YNFKEQ. The V and J ends lost 5 bases and 1 base, in that order; junction bases with no gene match: 7. The CDR3 region is CASSARGTGSYEQYF. The CDR3 DNA is TGTGCCAGCAGCGCCCGGGGGACAGGTTCCTACGAGCAGTACTTC.

This clonotype appeared a few times. The gene calls are TRBV19 and TRBJ2-1, with D perhaps TRBD2 (6 bases). CDR1 is LNHDA, CDR2 SQIVND, per germline (reference sequence). The ends were cut back, 3 bases at V and 1 base at J, with 7 bases in the middle. This CDR3 is built from 14 residues. The CDR3 region is CASSMGLSYNEQFF. The CDR3 DNA follows: TGTGCCAGTAGTATGGGACTGTCCTACAATGAGCAGTTCTTC.

Many counts were recorded for this clonotype. This chain links TRBV27 with TRBJ2-7; no clear D. V shed 7 bases and J shed 6 bases, with 10 bases lying between them. The CDR3 has 11 residues. Germline V lookup: CDR1 MNHEY, CDR2 SMNVEV (reference sequence). The DNA for the CDR3 is TGTGCCAGCAAACTCCCCCCCGAGCAGTACTTC. Translated: CASKLPPEQYF.

This clonotype has a count of ten or more. The rearrangement links TRBV11-1 to TRBJ2-7, with D maybe TRBD1 (6 bases). Trimming removed 5 bases from V and 0 bases from J, with 11 bases in between. CDR1 and CDR2 from the germline V gene are SGHAT and FQDESV (reference sequence). This CDR3 is built from 14 residues. The CDR3 sequence: CASSPTGFSYEQYF. DNA for the CDR3: TGTGCCAGCAGCCCGACAGGTTTCTCCTACGAGCAGTACTTC.

By share, this clonotype counts as medium-sized. The chain has TRBV7-8 and TRBJ1-1; D perhaps matches TRBD1 (5 bases). Deletions cut 6 bases from V and 5 bases from J, with 10 bases between. Germline loops: CDR1 SGHVS, CDR2 FQNEAQ. The CDR3 has 12 amino acids. This CDR3 is CASSGGGTEAFF. The CDR3 DNA reads as TGTGCCAGCAGTGGGGGTGGGACTGAAGCTTTCTTT.

This clonotype occurred many times. CDR3 amino acids: CSASNPQGDSYEQYF. CDR3 sequence (DNA): TGCAGTGCTAGCAATCCACAGGGAGACTCCTACGAGCAGTACTTC. The gene calls are TRBV20-1 and TRBJ2-7, with D possibly TRBD1 on 6 matching bases. Trimming took off 3 bases at V and 0 bases at J, with 15 bases between the two ends. Germline V CDR1 and CDR2: DFQATT, SNEGSKA (reference sequence). The CDR3 totals 15 residues.

The chain couples TRBV5-1 to TRBJ1-4, with D tentatively TRBD1 (5 bases). Germline V lookup: CDR1 SGHRS, CDR2 YFSETQ. CDR3 length: 15 amino acids. Trimming pared 5 bases from V and 1 base from J, leaving 12 bases between. The CDR3 sequence: CASRTWGLTNEKLFF. The DNA of the CDR3 is TGCGCCAGCAGGACCTGGGGGTTAACTAATGAAAAACTGTTTTTT. The variable domain in full, completed from reference TRBV5-1 and TRBJ1-4, reads KAGVTQTPRYLIKTRGQQVTLSCSPISGHRSVSWYQQTPGQGLQFLFEYFSETQRNKGNFPGRFSGRQFSNSRSEMNVSTLELGDSALYLCASRTWGLTNEKLFFGSGTQLSVL.

The gene calls are TRBV7-6 and TRBJ2-1; D gene ambiguous. The CDR3 is 14 amino acids. The V end was cut by 1 base, the J end by 3 bases, with 7 bases between. The germline V gene has CDR1 SGHVS and CDR2 FNYEAQ. In nucleotides, the CDR3 is TGTGCCAGCAGCTTAGGGCTGGGCTACAATGAGCAGTTCTTC. Amino acids: CASSLGLGYNEQFF.